Sequencing of this TCR beta chain was carried out in a study of T cells expressing NK-cell markers. Whole-study results and caveats: Once again these clonotypes came out on top in the CD3+CD56-NKG2C+ fraction of a few donors.

No DNA is given; TCRdb re-called the 5' RACE reads and lists each CDR3 protein once. Its table records about 380,000 distinct CDR3 sequences. With regard to this clonotype: The antigen remains unidentified.

The V gene's germline CDR1 is ENHRY and CDR2 SYGVKD. CDR3 length: 14 amino acids. The sequence was obtained from a man aged 18-75 years in good health. J is TRBJ2-3 and V is TRBV10-3; the D call of TRBD1 rests on TCRdb alone, since no DNA is present to check it. Sequenced sample: blood T cells: a sorted CD56 or NKG2C T cell subset, CD4+ or CD8+ T cells, or bulk PBMC T cells (not recorded which). This chain's CDR3 is CATLGGGLTDTQYF.